The source of this T cell receptor beta chain is a study of cytomegalovirus exposure and HLA in healthy donors. Study-wide points: Most subjects had HLA-A and HLA-B alleles reportedly predicted accurately by TCR beta sequences. As a later analysis showed, a missense DCLRE1C variant was linked to trimming of TCR beta V- and J-genes. Many donors carried some public TCRs, although rarity characterized most TCR sequences.

13 Jbeta primers and 60 Vbeta primers were used for the PCR. Sequencing used immunoSEQ multiplex PCR; TCRdb keeps in-frame clones, though not all of them. The data hold around 150,000 clones, with around 77% observed a single time. This clone appeared a few times. Its antigen is not known. The CDR3 covers 16 residues. V was trimmed by 0 bases and J by 3 bases, leaving 11 bases between them. Germline V lookup: CDR1 SGHVS, CDR2 FNYEAQ. The sequenced sample was PBMCs. J is TRBJ2-2 and V is TRBV7-6, with D perhaps TRBD2 (6 bases). This receptor was identified in a man younger than 40 in good health and CMV-seronegative. CDR3 bases: TGTGCCAGCAGCTTAGCGGGAGGTCTTTACACCGGGGAGCTGTTTTTT. As protein: CASSLAGGLYTGELFF.